This TCR beta chain was documented in a study of monozygotic twins with inflammatory bowel disease. Study results and limitations: Distinct T cell subtypes could not be told apart.

As regards this clonotype: Its cognate antigen is unknown.

UMIs incorporating a 6-nucleotide sample barcode were appended by means of template switching. TCRdb re-analyzed the 5' RACE reads; it lists each CDR3 protein once, without DNA. Its table lists more than 300,000 distinct CDR3 sequences. The CDR3 length is 15 residues. Looked up from germline, CDR1 is SNHLY and CDR2 is FYNNEI. This sequence joins TRBV2 and TRBJ1-5; the D call from TCRdb, TRBD1, cannot be confirmed without DNA. This receptor was obtained from a human donor with ulcerative colitis or Crohn's disease, or a healthy co-twin of an affected twin (not recorded which). The sequenced material came from blood. The CDR3 loop reads CASADRGLGNQPQHF. The variable domain in full, with the rest retrieved from reference TRBV2 and TRBJ1-5, is EPEVTQTPSHQVTQMGQEVILRCVPISNHLYFYWYRQILGQKVEFLVSFYNNEISEKSEIFDDQFSVERPDGSNFTLKIRSTKLEDSAMYFCASADRGLGNQPQHFGDGTRLSIL.